A selection of T cell receptor beta chains follows, all from one sample in a study of T cell repertoires in cytomegalovirus infection. TCRdb redid the calling of the reads with MiXCR, one entry per CDR3 protein. The sample holds approximately 500,000 distinct CDR3 sequences, approximately 26% seen once. The specimen was PBMCs. All receptors derive from a human donor in good health (CMV status not recorded). Some clones in this sample may be carry-over from other donors' samples. Both conserved end residues are part of each CDR3. D genes are given only for firm matches. Size tells how often a clone was seen (once, few, many) or the class of an expanded clone, and some rows leave it out.

d_gene	v_gene	j_gene	abundance	CDR3nt	CDR3aa
TRBD2	TRBV6-1	TRBJ2-1	-	TGTGCCAGCAGTGAATCTCTAGCGGGAGTATACAATGAGCAGTTCTTC	CASSESLAGVYNEQFF
-	TRBV24-1	TRBJ2-3	-	TGTGCCACCAGTGATTTCGCGGCAGCCGCCACAGATACGCAGTATTTT	CATSDFAAAATDTQYF
-	TRBV19	TRBJ2-1	-	TGTGCCAGTGCCGAGACCGCGTCCTACAATGAGCAGTTCTTC	CASAETASYNEQFF
TRBD2	TRBV5-4	TRBJ2-2	once	TGTGCCAGCAGGCCCCGGGGGGACTACACCGGGGAGCTGTTTTTT	CASRPRGDYTGELFF
-	TRBV27	TRBJ2-3	few	TGTGCCAGCAGTTTCTTCTCCAGGGACCAAGATACGCAGTATTTT	CASSFFSRDQDTQYF
-	TRBV5-5	TRBJ1-4	few	TGTGCCAGCAGCTTCACGAATGAAAAACTGTTTTTT	CASSFTNEKLFF
-	TRBV19	TRBJ1-6	-	TGTGCCAGTAGTATCGGCAGGGCAGTTGGTTCACCCCTCCACTTT	CASSIGRAVGSPLHF
-	TRBV4-1	TRBJ2-3	-	TGCGCCAGCAGCCAAATACCTCGCACAGATACGCAGTATTTT	CASSQIPRTDTQYF
TRBD1	TRBV6-2/TRBV6-3	TRBJ1-5	-	TGTGCCAGCAGAACAGGGGGACAGCCCCAGCATTTT	CASRTGGQPQHF
-	TRBV6-2/TRBV6-3	TRBJ2-3	many	TGTGCCAGCACCAACGGGGTACGGACTAGCACAGATACGCAGTATTTT	CASTNGVRTSTDTQYF
-	TRBV11-2	TRBJ2-6	many	TGTGCCAGCAGCTTATTTGGTGGGGCCAACGTCCTGACTTTC	CASSLFGGANVLTF
-	TRBV29-1	TRBJ2-3	-	TGCAGCGTTGAGGGGGTCCCAGATACGCAGTATTTT	CSVEGVPDTQYF
TRBD2	TRBV28	TRBJ2-1	few	TGTGCCAGCAGTTGGACTAGCGGGGGATGGTTTGAGCAGTTCTTC	CASSWTSGGWFEQFF
-	TRBV7-2	TRBJ1-4	many	TGTGCCAGCAGCTTAGCGTCAGTTAATGAAAAACTGTTTTTT	CASSLASVNEKLFF
-	TRBV7-6	TRBJ1-1	few	TGTGCCAGCAGCTTAGGGGGGACGATGAACACTGAAGCTTTCTTT	CASSLGGTMNTEAFF
-	TRBV6-2/TRBV6-3	TRBJ1-1	few	TGTGCCAGCAGTTCCCGGTGGGCTGAAGCTTTCTTT	CASSSRWAEAFF
TRBD1	TRBV7-2	TRBJ1-1	many	TGTGCCAGCAGCTTAGAAGGTCTCGGACAGGGGGCGGGGACTGAAGCTTTCTTT	CASSLEGLGQGAGTEAFF
-	TRBV15	TRBJ1-5	-	TGTGCCACCAGCAAACAGAATAGCAATCAGCCCCCGCATTTT	CATSKQNSNQPPHF
-	TRBV20-1	TRBJ2-7	-	TGCAGTGCTAGTGTAACAGGAGCCTACGAGCTGTACTTC	CSASVTGAYELYF
-	TRBV19	TRBJ1-5	-	TGTGCCAGTAGTACACCAGAGGGGCGGATTGCCAATCAGCCCCAGCATTTT	CASSTPEGRIANQPQHF
-	TRBV19	TRBJ1-5	-	TGTGCCAGTCTTCCCTCGGGAATTTATCAGCCCCAGCATTTT	CASLPSGIYQPQHF
TRBD2	TRBV29-1	TRBJ2-7	few	TGCAGCGTTTATGAGACTAGCGTTCGCTACGAGCAGTACTTC	CSVYETSVRYEQYF
TRBD1	TRBV19	TRBJ1-4	many	TGTGCCAGTAGTCCGGGACAGCCGAGAGGCGAAAAACTGTTTTTT	CASSPGQPRGEKLFF
-	TRBV12-3/TRBV12-4	TRBJ2-7	-	TGTGCCAGCAGTTGGGCCGGGACTCCCTACGAGCAGTACTTC	CASSWAGTPYEQYF
-	TRBV7-2	TRBJ2-7	many	TGTGCCAGCAGCTTATATGGGGACAAGTACTTC	CASSLYGDKYF
TRBD1	TRBV20-1	TRBJ1-5	few	TGCAGTGCTAGAGAAGACAGGGACAAGCCCCAGCATTTT	CSAREDRDKPQHF
-	TRBV6-2/TRBV6-3	TRBJ2-1	few	TGTGCCAGCAGTTACATGGGCCAGGGGCTTAACAATGAGCAGTTCTTC	CASSYMGQGLNNEQFF
TRBD1	TRBV6-5	TRBJ1-2	-	TGTGCCAGCAGTCCGACAGGGCTAGGCTACACCTTC	CASSPTGLGYTF
-	TRBV6-1	TRBJ1-5	many	TGTGCCAGCAGTGGGACACCCCAACAGCCCCAGCATTTT	CASSGTPQQPQHF
-	TRBV19	TRBJ1-1	once	TGTGCCAGTAGTATCGACAGCTCCCTTGAAGCTTTCTTT	CASSIDSSLEAFF
-	TRBV11-2	TRBJ1-1	once	TGTGCCAGCAGCTTAGCACAGGGTGGAGCTTTCTTT	CASSLAQGGAFF
-	TRBV12-3/TRBV12-4	TRBJ2-7	-	TGTGCCAGCAGTCGCCGGGACCAAAATTACGAGCAGTACTTC	CASSRRDQNYEQYF
-	TRBV7-8	TRBJ1-1	many	TGTGCCAGCAGCTTAGCTCGGGGGGGCGTCACTGAAGCTTTCTTT	CASSLARGGVTEAFF
TRBD2	TRBV6-2/TRBV6-3	TRBJ2-1	-	TGTGCCAGCAGGGGACTAGTGAGCTACAATGAGCAGTTCTTC	CASRGLVSYNEQFF
-	TRBV6-2/TRBV6-3	TRBJ2-3	many	TGTGCCAGCAGCGCCCCGGGGCAGGGTACAGATACGCAGTATTTT	CASSAPGQGTDTQYF
-	TRBV30	TRBJ1-4	-	TGTGCCTGGAGTGTAACAGGGATTGAAAAACTGTTTTTT	CAWSVTGIEKLFF
TRBD2	TRBV10-1	TRBJ2-1	-	TGCGCCAGCAGGGGGGGACTAGCGGGAATCTACAATGAGCAGTTCTTC	CASRGGLAGIYNEQFF
-	TRBV6-2/TRBV6-3	TRBJ1-6	-	TGTGCCAGCAGTTACTCGTCGGGGACCGCAAATTCACCCCTCCACTTT	CASSYSSGTANSPLHF
TRBD1	TRBV6-2/TRBV6-3	TRBJ1-2	-	TGTGCCAGCACCCAAGACAGGGGCGAGACTGGCTACACCTTC	CASTQDRGETGYTF
-	TRBV28	TRBJ1-1	-	TGTGCCAGCAGTTTACCGGGGTTTCAGGAGGAAGCTTTCTTT	CASSLPGFQEEAFF
TRBD1	TRBV19	TRBJ2-1	few	TGTGCCAGTAGTTTCCGGACAGGGGCGAATGAGCAGTTCTTC	CASSFRTGANEQFF
-	TRBV7-2	TRBJ2-1	few	TGTGCCAGCAGCTCTGGGACCCCGAGGCAGTTCTTC	CASSSGTPRQFF
TRBD2	TRBV11-2	TRBJ2-7	many	TGTGCCAGCAGCCAGGCGTTAGCGGGAGTGAAACTCTACGAGCAGTACTTC	CASSQALAGVKLYEQYF
TRBD2	TRBV6-2/TRBV6-3	TRBJ2-1	-	TGTGCCAGCAGTTACGTAATCGGGAGGGGGGATGAGCAGTTCTTC	CASSYVIGRGDEQFF
-	TRBV27	TRBJ1-2	-	TGTGCCAGCAAAAAGGGCTATGGCTACACCTTC	CASKKGYGYTF
TRBD1	TRBV6-1	TRBJ1-2	few	TGTGCCAGCAGTGACATAGACAGGGCCGGCTACACCTTC	CASSDIDRAGYTF
-	TRBV7-2	TRBJ1-4	many	TGTGCCAGCAGCTTCCAGGGAAAGGAGGAAAAACTGTTTTTT	CASSFQGKEEKLFF
TRBD1	TRBV11-3	TRBJ1-3	many	TGTGCCAGCAGCTCCGACAGGGAGTCAGGAAACACCATATATTTT	CASSSDRESGNTIYF
-	TRBV11-3	TRBJ1-1	few	TGTGCCAGCAGCTCCCCCACATTAGTGAACACTGAAGCTTTCTTT	CASSSPTLVNTEAFF
-	TRBV7-2	TRBJ2-3	many	TGTGCCAGCAGCCGAACACCCCACGGGATTAGCACAGATACGCAGTATTTT	CASSRTPHGISTDTQYF
TRBD2	TRBV7-2	TRBJ2-2	many	TGTGCCAGCAGCTTAGGCCTAGCGGGAGCAACCGGGGAGCTGTTTTTT	CASSLGLAGATGELFF
-	TRBV20-1	TRBJ2-3	-	TGCAGTGCCCCCTTGCCGAGGGAGTTAGATACGCAGTATTTT	CSAPLPRELDTQYF
TRBD2	TRBV30	TRBJ2-7	-	TGTGCCTGGCGGACTAGCGGCGGGAGTTGGACCTACGAGCAGTACTTC	CAWRTSGGSWTYEQYF
-	TRBV25-1	TRBJ2-5	few	TGTGCCAGCAGTGACCCATCGGGAGCAGAGACCCAGTACTTC	CASSDPSGAETQYF
TRBD2	TRBV28	TRBJ2-3	-	TGTGCCAGCAGTCCGATAGCGGGAGGCGTTAACGCAGATACGCAGTATTTT	CASSPIAGGVNADTQYF